This entry lists 13 T cell receptor beta chains sequenced from one sample in a study of cytomegalovirus exposure and HLA in healthy donors. Primers included in the PCR were 60 Vbeta and 13 Jbeta primers. Libraries were prepared by immunoSEQ multiplex PCR; TCRdb keeps only in-frame clonotypes and omits some of them. This table holds around 200,000 clones, roughly 77% found once. The specimen sequenced was PBMCs. The receptor source for this set is a woman aged 30 to 39 in good health and CMV-seropositive.

This clone has just a few counts. This sequence joins TRBV6-1 and TRBJ1-2, with D tentatively TRBD1 (6 bases). Trimming removed 3 bases at V and 1 base at J, with 9 bases between. The CDR3 spans 14 residues. Germline CDR1 MNHNS, CDR2 SASEGT. The CDR3 loop is CASSDQGSNYGYTF. The CDR3 DNA sequence: TGTGCCAGCAGTGACCAGGGGAGTAACTATGGCTACACCTTC.

The chain joins TRBV5-1 to TRBJ2-3; the D gene is possibly TRBD2 (5 bases). The germline V gene encodes CDR1 SGHRS and CDR2 YFSETQ. Between the trimmed V and J ends, which lost 2 bases and 0 bases, there was a span of 10 bases. The CDR3 length is 15 residues. CDR3 sequence: CASSFSGLSTDTQYF. In nucleotides, the CDR3 is TGCGCCAGCAGCTTCAGTGGACTGAGCACAGATACGCAGTATTTT. The variable domain in full, completed from reference TRBV5-1 and TRBJ2-3, reads KAGVTQTPRYLIKTRGQQVTLSCSPISGHRSVSWYQQTPGQGLQFLFEYFSETQRNKGNFPGRFSGRQFSNSRSEMNVSTLELGDSALYLCASSFSGLSTDTQYFGPGTRLTVL.

The chain has TRBV10-3 and TRBJ1-4; D gene unclear. Per germline, CDR1 ENHRY and CDR2 SYGVKD. This CDR3 has 12 residues. The V gene lost 0 bases and the J gene lost 12 bases, with 8 bases spanning the gap. In DNA, the CDR3 is TGTGCCATCAGTGAGTCGGGCCTGGAACTGTTTTTT. Translated, it gives CAISESGLELFF.

This sequence joins TRBV10-1 and TRBJ2-7, with unresolved D. The CDR3 spans 13 residues. Trimming took 3 bases from V and 0 from J, leaving 6 bases between them. Germline CDR1 is WNHNN and CDR2 is SYGVQD (reference sequence). The CDR3 protein is CASSDSISYEQYF. The DNA for the CDR3 is TGCGCCAGCAGTGATAGCATCTCCTACGAGCAGTACTTC.

This chain links TRBV11-2 with TRBJ1-2; 10 positions match TRBD1. CDR3 size: 13 residues. Germline CDR1 is SGHAT and CDR2 is FQNNGV. Losses at the gene ends were 3 bases for V and 8 bases for J; bases not matched to a gene: 3. This CDR3 is CASSFRTGGGYTF. The CDR3 nucleotides are TGTGCCAGCAGCTTCAGGACAGGGGGGGGCTACACCTTC.

This chain joins TRBV28 and TRBJ2-7; D might be TRBD1 (5 bases). Trimming took 3 bases from V and 2 from J, leaving 11 bases between them. The CDR3 has 14 residues. Germline V gives CDR1 MDHEN, CDR2 SYDVKM. CDR3 protein: CASSLRQPPYEQYF. The CDR3 DNA reads as TGTGCCAGCAGTTTGCGACAGCCTCCCTACGAGCAGTACTTC.

The V gene is TRBV11-2, the J gene TRBJ2-7; the D gene is possibly TRBD1 (5 bases). V gave up 3 bases and J gave up 3 bases, with 12 bases separating them. This CDR3 contains 14 residues. Per germline, CDR1 SGHAT and CDR2 FQNNGV. This CDR3 reads CASSFGQGYYEQYF. The CDR3 coding sequence is TGTGCCAGCAGCTTCGGGCAGGGTTACTACGAGCAGTACTTC.

CDR3: CASSNFQNTGELFF. The CDR3 nucleotides read TGCGCCAGCAGTAACTTCCAGAACACCGGGGAGCTGTTTTTT. V and J are TRBV10-1 and TRBJ2-2, with D uncertain. Trimming pared 5 bases from V and 1 base from J, leaving 8 bases between. The CDR3 length is 14 residues. Germline CDR1 WNHNN, CDR2 SYGVQD (reference sequence).

The CDR3 reads CASSQGAGNSYEQYF. The CDR3 nucleotides read TGCGCCAGCAGCCAAGGGGCGGGGAACTCCTACGAGCAGTACTTC. The chain employs TRBV4-1 and TRBJ2-5, with a tentative D call TRBD2 (6 bases). The DNA end lines up better with TRBJ2-7; the J call may be wrong. This CDR3 has 15 amino acids. Germline CDR1 reads MGHRA; CDR2 reads YSYEKL.

CDR3: CASSEGVFSGNTIYF. The CDR3 nucleotides read TGTGCCAGCAGCGAGGGAGTCTTCTCTGGAAACACCATATATTTT. The V gene is TRBV9, the J gene TRBJ1-3, with D unresolved. V shed 3 bases and J shed 0 bases, with 10 bases lying between them. CDR1 is SGDLS, CDR2 YYNGEE, per germline. The CDR3 has 15 residues.

The V and J genes are TRBV7-2 and TRBJ2-1; 12 bases map to TRBD2. Germline assignment: CDR1 SGHTA and CDR2 FQGNSA. This CDR3 is built from 18 residues. The V and J ends lost 2 bases and 4 bases, in that order; junction bases with no gene match: 9. DNA for the CDR3: TGTGCCAGCAGCTTAAGTTTCCTAGCGGGAGGGGAATACAATGAGCAGTTCTTC. Translated, it gives CASSLSFLAGGEYNEQFF.

The chain couples TRBV28 to TRBJ2-5; TRBD2 agrees at 13 bases. The germline CDR1 and CDR2 sequences are MDHEN and SYDVKM. CDR3 length equals 16 residues. The ends lost 5 bases at V and 5 bases at J; junction bases unmatched: 8. For the CDR3, the DNA is TGTGCCAGCAGTCCTTTAGGACTAGCGGGAGACGAGACCCAGTACTTC. Its translation is CASSPLGLAGDETQYF.

CDR3 region: CASSLGAGAAEQYF. The DNA for the CDR3 is TGTGCCAGCAGCTTGGGGGCGGGAGCGGCCGAGCAGTACTTC. The chain couples TRBV7-2 to TRBJ2-7, with D perhaps TRBD2 (7 bases). This CDR3 comprises 14 residues. V lost 3 bases and J 6 bases, leaving 15 bases between the germline ends. Germline CDR1 reads SGHTA; CDR2 reads FQGNSA.